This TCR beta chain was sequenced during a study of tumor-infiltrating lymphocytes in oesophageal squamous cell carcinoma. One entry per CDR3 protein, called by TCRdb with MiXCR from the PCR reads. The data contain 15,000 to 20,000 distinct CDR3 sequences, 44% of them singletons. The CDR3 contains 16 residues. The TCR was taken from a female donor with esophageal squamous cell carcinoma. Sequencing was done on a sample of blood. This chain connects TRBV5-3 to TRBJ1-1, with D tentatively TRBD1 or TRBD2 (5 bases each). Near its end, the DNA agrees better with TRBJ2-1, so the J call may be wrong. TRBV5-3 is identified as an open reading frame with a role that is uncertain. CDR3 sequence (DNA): TGTGCCAGCAGCCTTACGGGATCTTTAGGGGATAATGAGCAGTTCTTC. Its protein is CASSLTGSLGDNEQFF.